The rows below give T cell receptor beta chains drawn from one sample of a study of regulatory T cells in long-lasting Graves disease. TCRdb reanalysed the multiplex PCR reads using MiXCR and keeps one entry per CDR3 protein. Of 450,000 to 600,000 distinct CDR3 sequences in the sample, approximately 13% are singletons; the top ten hold about 9.1%. These same data were also listed under a study on T cells in Graves' hyperthyroidism and ophthalmopathy.

Sample: peripheral blood mononuclear cells (PBMCs), taken at new diagnosis, from a patient treated with antithyroid drugs. These receptors were taken from a man younger than 45 with Graves disease. CDR3s include the opening cysteine and the closing phenylalanine or tryptophan. Expanded clones are given a class, and other clones once, few, many or no size at all.

TRBV7-3,TRBJ2-1,many,CASSLTSDWDEQFF
TRBV3-1,TRBJ1-6,-,CASSPSPDYNSPLHF
TRBV6-4,TRBJ1-1,many,CASSDGRGTEAFF
TRBV20-1,TRBJ2-7,-,CSARDVGRDHHYEQYF
TRBV6-1,TRBJ1-2,many,CASRETGGASGYTF
TRBV24-1,TRBJ1-1,many,CATSSRSTEAFF
TRBV6-1,TRBJ2-3,many,CASTDPGRPARGRQYF
TRBV12-3/TRBV12-4,TRBJ1-3,few,CASVYRFSGNTIYF
TRBV20-1,TRBJ2-1,many,CSARDITSGRGEQFF
TRBV18,TRBJ2-3,few,CASSPEYGEQTDTQYF
TRBV14,TRBJ2-3,few,CASSPIRQGADTQYF
TRBV5-1,TRBJ2-7,many,CASRGGQGATYEQYF
TRBV30,TRBJ2-7,many,CAWTRTSGPPHF
TRBV15,TRBJ1-5,few,CATSSQGYQPQHF
TRBV27,TRBJ2-5,-,CASSRKRGNQETQYF
TRBV2,TRBJ1-1,few,CASRKDGDGTEAFF
TRBV4-1,TRBJ2-1,-,CASSETSGRAFEQFF
TRBV6-1,TRBJ1-1,many,CASSDHPQTAEAFF
TRBV7-9,TRBJ1-1,-,CASSLLGGISTEAFF
TRBV19,TRBJ2-3,-,CASSPAAGGTGAWTDTQYF
TRBV6-1,TRBJ2-5,many,CASRGEGPQETQYF
TRBV4-1,TRBJ2-5,-,CASSQDWGSLQETQYF
TRBV10-3,TRBJ2-6,-,CASTAYGPGANVLTF
TRBV2,TRBJ1-2,many,CASSQDSGGGYTF
TRBV12-3/TRBV12-4,TRBJ2-5,many,CASSLRDSKETQYF
TRBV5-5,TRBJ2-3,many,CASSLLGISDTQYF
TRBV6-2/TRBV6-3,TRBJ2-7,-,CASSEELAGGTYEQYF
TRBV30,TRBJ2-4,-,CAWSVGRPLDIQYF
TRBV20-1,TRBJ2-7,few,CSASRQGNEQYF
TRBV30,TRBJ1-5,-,CAWSPRPGSNQPQHF
TRBV6-1,TRBJ2-1,many,CASSGRLADYNEQFF
TRBV20-1,TRBJ1-5,many,CSARDRDRAGRNQPQHF
TRBV5-1,TRBJ2-1,few,CASRYGGGMANEQFF
TRBV6-1,TRBJ1-5,many,CASTQGGSGQPQHF
TRBV30,TRBJ1-2,many,CAWTYAGGIYTF
TRBV29-1,TRBJ2-7,few,CSVDRPGGVAYEQYF
TRBV20-1,TRBJ1-2,many,CSGSDPNYGYTF